Presented here are 24 T cell receptor beta chains from one specimen sequenced in a study of T cells after yellow fever vaccination. TCRdb reprocessed the 5' RACE reads with MiXCR, giving one entry per CDR3 protein. Here the sample spans 300,000 to 400,000 distinct CDR3 sequences, about 8.7% being singletons. This specimen consisted of PBMCs, obtained on the day of the first yellow fever vaccination. These receptors all stem from a young man who received the YFV17D yellow fever vaccine.

Concerning this clonotype itself: This may arise from a read error, as a much more abundant clone is one base away. The CDR3 loop is CCARDQLAGYTGELFF. The CDR3 coding sequence is TGCTGTGCTAGAGATCAACTAGCGGGGTACACCGGGGAGCTGTTTTTT. The rearrangement uses TRBV20-1 and TRBJ2-2, with 10 bases identical to TRBD2. The CDR3 has 16 amino acids. CDR1 and CDR2 (germline): DFQATT, SNEGSKA (reference sequence).

This clonotype was recorded a few times. The chain combines TRBV24-1 with TRBJ2-4; a possible D gene is TRBD2 (7 bases). The CDR3 runs to 22 residues. CDR1 is KGHDR and CDR2 is SFDVKD in the germline V gene. The ends were cut back, 7 bases at V and 9 bases at J, with 42 bases in the middle. Here the CDR3 DNA reads TGTGCCACCAGACCCAATACCTCGGGGGGCACAATACCGGGGGACCCGTCCGGCATTCAGTACTTC. This translates into CATRPNTSGGTIPGDPSGIQYF.

This clonotype has just a few counts. The chain uses TRBV19 and TRBJ2-1; 10 bases are shared with TRBD2. This CDR3 region has 15 residues. V shed 4 bases, J shed 5 bases, and the junction held 5 bases outside the gene matches. Germline values: CDR1 LNHDA, CDR2 SQIVND (reference sequence). CDR3 DNA sequence: TGTGCCAGTAGTAGAATAGCGGGGGGAAACAATGAGCAGTTCTTC. This codes for CASSRIAGGNNEQFF.

This clonotype has only a few counts. The chain carries TRBV5-1 and TRBJ2-2; 8 bases fit TRBD1. V shed 0 bases, J shed 4 bases, and the junction held 2 bases outside the gene matches. Germline loops: CDR1 SGHRS, CDR2 YFSETQ. This CDR3 is 15 amino acids long. The CDR3, as DNA: TGCGCCAGCAGCTTGGAACAGGGGGGCACCGGGGAGCTGTTTTTT. This codes for CASSLEQGGTGELFF.

This clonotype was counted many times. The V call is TRBV12-3 or TRBV12-4, the J call TRBJ1-2; 7 bases align to TRBD1. The CDR3 runs to 13 residues. The V gene end was trimmed by 5 bases and the J gene end by 8 bases; junction bases not matched to a gene: 8. The CDR3 DNA follows: TGTGCCAGCAGTCTGGGGCAGGGGGAAGGCTACACCTTC. Protein sequence: CASSLGQGEGYTF.

Ten or more counts support this clonotype. This chain connects TRBV12-3 or TRBV12-4 to TRBJ2-5, with a tentative D call TRBD2 (5 bases). CDR3 size: 13 residues. The V end was cut by 2 bases, the J end by 5 bases, with 9 bases between. CDR3 nucleotides: TGTGCCAGCAGTTTAAACCCGGGGGAGACCCAGTACTTC. Its translation: CASSLNPGETQYF.

In its sample, this clonotype was seen a few times. V gene TRBV21-1 combines with J gene TRBJ2-1; no check of the table's D call, TRBD1, against the DNA was made. TRBV21-1 is a listed pseudogene. The CDR3 consists of 13 residues. The CDR3 bases are TGTGCCGGGGGAGAGAGTCCGTCCAATGAGCAGTTCTTC. Translation: CAGGESPSNEQFF.

This clonotype has ten or more counts. The rearrangement links TRBV7-9 to TRBJ2-2; a weak D match, TRBD1 (6 bases). The V gene's germline CDR1 is SEHNR and CDR2 FQNEAQ (reference sequence). The CDR3 spans 14 residues. V was clipped by 10 bases and J by 1 base, with 13 bases between them. This CDR3 is CATLGGLNTGELFF. CDR3 in DNA: TGTGCCACCTTAGGGGGTCTGAACACCGGGGAGCTGTTTTTT.

There are many counts of this clonotype. V gene TRBV12-3 or TRBV12-4 combines with J gene TRBJ1-1, with TRBD1 matching 7 bases. This CDR3 has 14 residues. After removal of 3 bases from V and 4 bases from J, the junction contained 5 bases not matched to a gene. Here the CDR3 reads CASSFEDRSTEAFF. In DNA form, the CDR3 reads TGTGCCAGCAGTTTCGAGGACAGGAGCACTGAAGCTTTCTTT.

This clonotype showed up many times. The junction departs from the called germline gene at one end, perhaps through a read error. This chain links TRBV5-1 with TRBJ1-1; a weak D match, TRBD1 (5 bases). From germline, CDR1 is SGHRS and CDR2 YFSETQ. The CDR3 covers 13 residues. CDR3 DNA sequence: TGTGCCAGCAGCTTAGGGGAGAACACTGAAGCTTTCTTT. The encoded protein is CASSLGENTEAFF.

The table lists this clonotype with a few counts. This chain joins TRBV5-1 and TRBJ1-1, with TRBD1 as a possible D gene (6 bases). V lost 1 base and J 3 bases, leaving 13 bases between the germline ends. The CDR3 is 15 amino acids. In germline, CDR1 is SGHRS, CDR2 YFSETQ. In DNA, the CDR3 is TGCGCCAGCAGCTTGAGTTTAGGGGGTGACACTGAAGCTTTCTTT. This encodes CASSLSLGGDTEAFF.

This clonotype was detected ten times or more. This chain links TRBV11-2 with TRBJ2-7, with D perhaps matching TRBD1 (5 bases). The CDR3 runs 15 residues. Per the germline V gene, CDR1 is SGHAT and CDR2 is FQNNGV. Trimming pared 2 bases from V and 2 bases from J, leaving 13 bases between. The CDR3, as DNA: TGTGCCAGCAGCTTATATGGCGACAGCGCCTACGAGCAGTACTTC. It yields the protein CASSLYGDSAYEQYF.

The rearrangement links TRBV12-3 or TRBV12-4 to TRBJ2-3; D perhaps matches TRBD1 (6 bases). V lost 6 bases to trimming and J lost 6 bases, with 10 bases between them. The CDR3 covers 12 residues. CDR3 loop: CASSTTGDTQYF. The CDR3 DNA sequence: TGTGCCAGCAGCACCACAGGGGATACGCAGTATTTT.

This chain joins TRBV6-5 and TRBJ1-1, with a possible D match to TRBD1 (6 bases). The CDR3 spans 17 residues. The V end was cut by 3 bases, the J end by 0 bases, with 17 bases between. Germline lookup yields CDR1 MNHEY and CDR2 SVGAGI. The CDR3 DNA sequence: TGTGCCAGCAGTTATTCCCGTCGAGGGGGAATGAACACTGAAGCTTTCTTT. Translating it yields CASSYSRRGGMNTEAFF.

J is TRBJ1-1 and V is TRBV4-1, with D unresolved. The germline gives CDR1 MGHRA, CDR2 YSYEKL. This CDR3 comprises 15 residues. The V end lost 1 base, the J end lost 2 bases, and 11 bases lay between the germline ends. As DNA, the CDR3 is TGCGCCAGCAGCCAAGCAAGACTGACCAACACTGAAGCTTTCTTT. It translates to CASSQARLTNTEAFF.

This clonotype appeared a few times. V gene TRBV6-1 combines with J gene TRBJ2-7, with D tentatively TRBD1 or TRBD2 (6 bases each). Germline lookup yields CDR1 MNHNS and CDR2 SASEGT. V lost 6 bases and J lost 7, with 19 bases in between. The CDR3 is made up of 14 amino acids. CDR3 nucleotide sequence: TGTGCCAGCAGCCCCGGAGTGGGGGGCCGGGAGCAGTACGTC. Amino acid sequence: CASSPGVGGREQYV.

This clonotype was picked up many times. The gene calls are TRBV11-2 and TRBJ2-7; tentatively, D is TRBD1 (6 bases). Per germline, CDR1 SGHAT and CDR2 FQNNGV. V was shortened by 4 bases and J by 7 bases, with 20 bases between the two germline ends. The CDR3 consists of 15 residues. This chain's CDR3 is CASSSRQVQRREQYV. Written as DNA, the CDR3 is TGTGCCAGCAGCTCGCGACAGGTGCAGAGGCGGGAGCAGTACGTC.

This clonotype was recorded at least ten times. This chain connects TRBV10-3 to TRBJ2-1; TRBD1 might be the D (5 bases). V was cut by 2 bases and J by 9 bases, with 8 bases left in between. The CDR3 is made up of 12 amino acids. Germline V gene sequence: CDR1 ENHRY, CDR2 SYGVKD. DNA of the CDR3: TGTGCCATCAGTGAGGAAGGGGTTGAGCAGTTCTTC. It encodes CAISEEGVEQFF.

This clonotype has ten or more counts. The chain is built from TRBV5-5 and TRBJ1-2, with D unresolved. Between the trimmed V and J ends, which lost 1 base and 10 bases, there was a span of 8 bases. The CDR3 is 11 amino acids. From germline, CDR1 is SGHKS and CDR2 YYEKEE (reference sequence). The CDR3 protein is CASSLFRVYTF. CDR3 sequence (DNA): TGTGCCAGCAGCTTGTTTAGGGTCTACACCTTC. The full variable domain, completed using reference TRBV5-5 and TRBJ1-2, is DAGVTQSPTHLIKTRGQQVTLRCSPISGHKSVSWYQQVLGQGPQFIFQYYEKEERGRGNFPDRFSARQFPNYSSELNVNALLLGDSALYLCASSLFRVYTFGSGTRLTVV.

This clonotype was seen a few times. The chain links TRBV15 to TRBJ1-1, with a tentative D call TRBD1 (5 bases). Trimming cost V 0 bases and J 0 bases, with 17 bases left between them. The V gene's germline CDR1 is LNHNV and CDR2 YYDKDF (reference sequence). CDR3 length equals 18 residues. In DNA form, the CDR3 reads TGTGCCACCAGCAGAGAAAGTCTGGCGGAGGGGTTGAACACTGAAGCTTTCTTT. Protein: CATSRESLAEGLNTEAFF.

This chain connects TRBV15 to TRBJ2-7; 7 bases align to TRBD1. The CDR3 covers 14 residues. From germline, CDR1 is LNHNV and CDR2 YYDKDF (reference sequence). V trimming: 4 bases; J trimming: 1 base; junction bases outside the gene matches: 4. CDR3 nucleotide sequence: TGTGCCACCAGCATACGGGGACAGTCCTACGAGCAGTACTTC. This translates into CATSIRGQSYEQYF.

Only a few counts were recorded for this clonotype. The genes are TRBV7-3 and TRBJ1-4; no definite D call. The ends were cut back, 1 base at V and 3 bases at J, with 18 bases in the middle. This CDR3 has 18 residues. Germline V gene data show CDR1 as SGHTA and CDR2 as FQGTGA. CDR3 region: CASSLNPVSGQANEKLFF. As DNA, the CDR3 is TGTGCCAGCAGCTTAAACCCGGTCTCCGGTCAGGCTAATGAAAAACTGTTTTTT.

This clonotype was picked up a small number of times. This sequence joins TRBV25-1 and TRBJ1-2; TRBD1 aligns across 12 bases. The CDR3 covers 15 residues. V dropped 1 base and J dropped 6; count of bases not matched to a gene: 3. Germline CDR1 MGHDK, CDR2 SYGVNS. In nucleotides, the CDR3 is TGTGCCAGCAGTGAATGGGACAGGGGGCCGGATGGCTACACCTTC. It translates to CASSEWDRGPDGYTF.

The V and J genes are TRBV4-1 and TRBJ2-7, with 8 nucleotides matching TRBD1. This CDR3 has 15 amino acids. The trim removed 2 bases at V and 1 base at J, leaving 4 bases unmatched. Germline V gives CDR1 MGHRA, CDR2 YSYEKL. Here the CDR3 DNA reads TGCGCCAGCAGCCAACCGGACAGGGCTTCCTACGAGCAGTACTTC. Residues: CASSQPDRASYEQYF.